Described below is a single T cell receptor (beta chain) sequence and its context. With V trimmed by 4 bases and J by 4 bases, 9 bases remained unmatched. The CDR3 sequence is 16 residues long. CDR1 is SGHRS, CDR2 YFSETQ, per germline. This sample is part of a study of blood T cell repertoires in COVID-19. Study at large: T cells, B-cell-depleted T cells, or PBMCs supplied cDNA or gDNA.

Profiled with immunoSEQ multiplex PCR; TCRdb holds only in-frame clones, not every one. The profile covers around 150,000 clones, with approximately 83% appearing a single time and 3% to 4% taken by the ten largest. The origin of this receptor is a man aged 65 to 85 with acute or convalescent COVID-19. This chain links TRBV5-1 with TRBJ2-5; TRBD2 agrees at 11 bases. The sample comprised peripheral blood. The CDR3: CASSLTSGRGGETQYF. CDR3 in DNA: TGCGCCAGCAGCCTTACTAGCGGGAGAGGAGGAGAGACCCAGTACTTC.